These 15 T cell receptor beta chains were all obtained from the same sample, sequenced in a study of shared T cell receptors in the human thymus. Method: immunoSEQ multiplex PCR; TCRdb's copy keeps in-frame clones and lacks some. The data show roughly 500,000 clones, 75% to 80% seen once. Another study also made use of these data, one on human thymus T cells.

Sequencing was done on a sample of thymocytes. The receptors were gathered from a boy under two years old with a congenital heart defect.

The chain is built from TRBV30 and TRBJ2-2; 7 bases line up with TRBD1. J was trimmed by 5 bases and V by 2 bases; bases with no gene match: 5. CDR3 length: 14 amino acids. CDR1 GTSNPN and CDR2 SVGIG come from the germline V gene (reference sequence). CDR3 protein: CAWSRGQATGELFF. CDR3 DNA: TGTGCCTGGAGTAGGGGGCAGGCAACCGGGGAGCTGTTTTTT.

Concerning this clone itself: Other DNA sequences in this sample translate to the same CDR3. The chain carries TRBV19 and TRBJ2-1; 10 nucleotides line up with TRBD2. CDR1 LNHDA and CDR2 SQIVND come from the germline V gene (reference sequence). CDR3 length: 14 residues. The V gene end was trimmed by 4 bases and the J gene end by 4 bases; junction bases not matched to a gene: 1. The CDR3 nucleotides are TGTGCCAGTAGTAGACTAGCGGGTTACAATGAGCAGTTCTTC. This sequence encodes CASSRLAGYNEQFF.

This chain joins TRBV5-1 and TRBJ2-3; 12 bases match TRBD2. The CDR3 contains 17 residues. J lost 4 bases, V lost 7 bases, and 13 bases had no gene match. Germline CDR1 and CDR2: SGHRS and YFSETQ. The CDR3 coding sequence is TGCGCCAGCGCCGGGACTAGCGGGCCACGTGGGGCAGATACGCAGTATTTT. It specifies CASAGTSGPRGADTQYF.

This rearrangement joins TRBV30 to TRBJ2-1, with TRBD2 matching over 9 bases. Germline CDR1 GTSNPN, CDR2 SVGIG (reference sequence). The CDR3 length is 13 residues. V trimming: 6 bases; J trimming: 0 bases; junction bases outside the gene matches: 0. Here the CDR3 reads CACSGSSYNEQFF. The CDR3 bases are TGTGCCTGTAGCGGGAGCTCCTACAATGAGCAGTTCTTC.

V gene TRBV11-2 combines with J gene TRBJ1-1; tentatively, D is TRBD1 (6 bases). Germline V lookup: CDR1 SGHAT, CDR2 FQNNGV. Between the trimmed V and J ends, which lost 5 bases and 0 bases, there was a span of 7 bases. CDR3 length: 13 amino acids. In DNA, the CDR3 is TGTGCCAGCAGCAGACAGGTGAACACTGAAGCTTTCTTT. Its translation: CASSRQVNTEAFF. The variable domain in full, completed from reference TRBV11-2 and TRBJ1-1, reads EAGVAQSPRYKIIEKRQSVAFWCNPISGHATLYWYQQILGQGPKLLIQFQNNGVVDDSQLPKDRFSAERLKGVDSTLKIQPAKLEDSAVYLCASSRQVNTEAFFGQGTRLTVV.

The rearrangement links TRBV28 to TRBJ2-7, with D possibly matching TRBD2 (6 bases). In germline, CDR1 is MDHEN, CDR2 SYDVKM. The V and J ends lost 3 bases and 3 bases respectively, with 18 bases between them. This CDR3 region has 16 residues. CDR3 sequence reads: CASSFLLGPGVYEQYF. The CDR3 DNA sequence: TGTGCCAGCAGTTTTCTCCTGGGTCCGGGGGTCTACGAGCAGTACTTC.

The J gene is TRBJ2-5, the V gene TRBV7-8; 12 positions agree with TRBD2. Germline V gene data show CDR1 as SGHVS and CDR2 as FQNEAQ. The J segment lost 5 bases and the V segment lost 5 bases, leaving 9 bases of the junction unmatched. The CDR3 sequence is 16 residues long. The CDR3 loop reads CASSPGLAGPGETQYF. For the CDR3, the DNA is TGTGCCAGCAGCCCTGGACTAGCGGGGCCCGGGGAGACCCAGTACTTC. Full variable domain (rest looked up from reference TRBV7-8 and TRBJ2-5): GAGVSQSPRYKVAKRGQDVALRCDPISGHVSLFWYQQALGQGPEFLTYFQNEAQLDKSGLPSDRFFAERPEGSVSTLKIQRTQQEDSAVYLCASSPGLAGPGETQYFGPGTRLLVL.

This clone was counted once. V is TRBV28 and J is TRBJ2-5, with a weak D call TRBD2 (7 bases). The V gene's germline CDR1 is MDHEN and CDR2 SYDVKM. V lost 7 bases and J lost 5, with 14 bases in between. This CDR3 region has 13 residues. CDR3 nucleotides: TGTGCCAGCACCGGGGGGCGATTGGAGACCCAGTACTTC. This translates into CASTGGRLETQYF.

The CDR3 protein is CASSFNRGQNIQYF. The CDR3 DNA follows: TGTGCCAGCAGCTTTAACAGGGGGCAAAACATTCAGTACTTC. The chain joins TRBV7-2 to TRBJ2-4, with 9 bases identical to TRBD1. The V and J ends lost 3 bases and 5 bases, in that order; junction bases with no gene match: 2. Germline V gives CDR1 SGHTA, CDR2 FQGNSA. The CDR3 extends over 14 amino acids.

A few counts support this clone. This chain connects TRBV25-1 to TRBJ2-5; 7 bases match TRBD1. Germline CDR1 reads MGHDK; CDR2 reads SYGVNS. Losses at the gene ends were 8 bases for V and 2 bases for J; bases not matched to a gene: 2. The length of the CDR3 is 12 residues. CDR3 in amino acids: CASSTGQETQYF. For the CDR3, the DNA is TGTGCCAGCTCGACAGGGCAAGAGACCCAGTACTTC.

This chain joins TRBV6-5 and TRBJ2-2, with TRBD2 as a possible D gene (5 bases). Germline assignment: CDR1 MNHEY and CDR2 SVGAGI. Trimming left V 0 bases short and J 7 bases short, with 12 bases between. This CDR3 is built from 15 residues. The CDR3 DNA sequence: TGTGCCAGCAGTTACTCGAGAGGGTCGGGCGGGGAGCTGTTTTTT. This codes for CASSYSRGSGGELFF.

The V and J genes are TRBV4-3 and TRBJ1-2; TRBD1 matches 8 bases. Germline trimming cut 4 bases from V and 0 bases from J; bases unmatched to any gene: 19. Looked up from germline, CDR1 is LGHNA and CDR2 is YSLEER. The CDR3 contains 20 residues. The CDR3 coding sequence is TGCGCCAGCAGCCGCATCCCCCCTCTCGGGACAGGCCCAACTAACTATGGCTACACCTTC. Its translation: CASSRIPPLGTGPTNYGYTF.

The rearrangement links TRBV4-3 to TRBJ2-5; maybe TRBD2 (5 bases). Trimming left V 2 bases short and J 5 bases short, with 15 bases between. Germline loops: CDR1 LGHNA, CDR2 YSLEER. The CDR3 runs to 15 residues. CDR3 in amino acids: CASSQNGDIQETQYF. The CDR3 DNA follows: TGCGCCAGCAGCCAAAACGGGGATATCCAGGAGACCCAGTACTTC.

The rearrangement links TRBV4-2 to TRBJ2-1, with TRBD2 matching 13 bases. This CDR3 has 16 residues. Germline loops: CDR1 LGHNA, CDR2 YNFKEQ. V gave up 3 bases and J gave up 4 bases; unmatched junction bases: 3. The CDR3 is CASSHETSGRYNEQFF. The CDR3 DNA sequence: TGTGCCAGCAGCCACGAGACTAGCGGGAGGTACAATGAGCAGTTCTTC.

The gene calls are TRBV5-1 and TRBJ2-7; weak D call: TRBD1 (6 bases). The CDR3 length is 14 residues. Germline V CDR1 and CDR2: SGHRS, YFSETQ. With 0 bases removed from V and 4 bases from J, the gap between germline ends came to 11 bases. For the CDR3, the DNA is TGCGCCAGCAGCTTGGGGGACACAAGTTACGAGCAGTACTTC. Protein product: CASSLGDTSYEQYF.